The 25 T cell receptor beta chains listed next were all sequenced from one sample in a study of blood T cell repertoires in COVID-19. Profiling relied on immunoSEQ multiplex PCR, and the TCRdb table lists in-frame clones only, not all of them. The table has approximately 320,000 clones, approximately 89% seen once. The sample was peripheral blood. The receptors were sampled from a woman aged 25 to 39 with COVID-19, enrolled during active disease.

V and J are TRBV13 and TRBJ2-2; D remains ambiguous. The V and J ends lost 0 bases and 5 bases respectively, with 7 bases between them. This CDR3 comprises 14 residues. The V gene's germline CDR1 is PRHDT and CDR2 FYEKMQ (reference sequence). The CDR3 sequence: CASSLGGLTGELFF. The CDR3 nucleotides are TGTGCCAGCAGCTTAGGCGGTCTTACCGGGGAGCTGTTTTTT.

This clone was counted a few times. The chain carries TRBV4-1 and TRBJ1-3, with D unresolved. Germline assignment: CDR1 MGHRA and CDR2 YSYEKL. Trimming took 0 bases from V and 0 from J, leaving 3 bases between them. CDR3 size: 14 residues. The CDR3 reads CASSQDYSGNTIYF. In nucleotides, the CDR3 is TGCGCCAGCAGCCAAGATTACTCTGGAAACACCATATATTTT.

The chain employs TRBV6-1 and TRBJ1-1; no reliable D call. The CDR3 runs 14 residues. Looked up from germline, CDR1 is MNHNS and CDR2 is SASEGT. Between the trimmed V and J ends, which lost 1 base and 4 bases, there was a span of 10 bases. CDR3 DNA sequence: TGTGCCAGCAGTGAAGGGGGAGCTTCCACTGAAGCTTTCTTT. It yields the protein CASSEGGASTEAFF.

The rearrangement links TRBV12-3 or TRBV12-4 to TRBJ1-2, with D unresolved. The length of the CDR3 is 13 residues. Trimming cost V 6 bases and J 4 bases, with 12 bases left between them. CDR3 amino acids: CASSPTSIYGYTF. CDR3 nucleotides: TGTGCCAGCAGCCCTACGAGCATCTATGGCTACACCTTC.

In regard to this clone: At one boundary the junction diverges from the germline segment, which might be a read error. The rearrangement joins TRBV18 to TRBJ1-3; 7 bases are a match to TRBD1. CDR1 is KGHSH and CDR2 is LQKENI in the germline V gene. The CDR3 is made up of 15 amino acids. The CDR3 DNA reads TGTGCCAGCTCACCAACGACAGGGTCTGGGAACACCATATATTTT. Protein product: CASSPTTGSGNTIYF.

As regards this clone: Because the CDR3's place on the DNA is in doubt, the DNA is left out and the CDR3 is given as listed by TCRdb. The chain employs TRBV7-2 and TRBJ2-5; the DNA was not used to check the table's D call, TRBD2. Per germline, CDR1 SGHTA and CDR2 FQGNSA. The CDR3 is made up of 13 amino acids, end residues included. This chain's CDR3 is CASSFGAGTDPYF.

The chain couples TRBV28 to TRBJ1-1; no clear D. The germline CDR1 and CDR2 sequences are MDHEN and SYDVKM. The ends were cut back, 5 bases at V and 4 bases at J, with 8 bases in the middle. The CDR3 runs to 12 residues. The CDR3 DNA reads TGTGCCAGCAGTCCGGGGTTCACTGAAGCTTTCTTT. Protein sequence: CASSPGFTEAFF.

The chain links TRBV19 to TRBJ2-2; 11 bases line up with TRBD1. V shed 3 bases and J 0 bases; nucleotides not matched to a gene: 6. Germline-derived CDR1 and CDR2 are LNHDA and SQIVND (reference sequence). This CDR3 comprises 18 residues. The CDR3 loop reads CASSIGQGAWPNTGELFF. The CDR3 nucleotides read TGTGCCAGTAGTATCGGACAGGGGGCTTGGCCGAACACCGGGGAGCTGTTTTTT.

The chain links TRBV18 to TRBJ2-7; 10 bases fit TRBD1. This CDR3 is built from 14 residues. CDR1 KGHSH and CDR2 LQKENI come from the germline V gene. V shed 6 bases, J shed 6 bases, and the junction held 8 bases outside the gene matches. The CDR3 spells CASSQRQGALEQYF. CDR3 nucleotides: TGTGCCAGCTCCCAGAGACAGGGGGCTCTCGAGCAGTACTTC.

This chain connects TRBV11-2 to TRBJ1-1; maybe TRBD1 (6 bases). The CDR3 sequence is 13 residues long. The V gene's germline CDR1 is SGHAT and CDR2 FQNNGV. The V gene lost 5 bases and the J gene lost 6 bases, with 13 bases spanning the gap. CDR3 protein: CASSRRGDSEAFF. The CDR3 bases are TGTGCCAGCAGCCGCAGGGGAGACTCTGAAGCTTTCTTT. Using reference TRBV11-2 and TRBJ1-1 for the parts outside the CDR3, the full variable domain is EAGVAQSPRYKIIEKRQSVAFWCNPISGHATLYWYQQILGQGPKLLIQFQNNGVVDDSQLPKDRFSAERLKGVDSTLKIQPAKLEDSAVYLCASSRRGDSEAFFGQGTRLTVV.

The CDR3 is CASSLASGSSGYTF. The CDR3 DNA follows: TGCGCCAGCAGCTTGGCCAGCGGGTCGAGTGGCTACACCTTC. This rearrangement joins TRBV5-1 to TRBJ1-2, with D uncertain. This CDR3 spans 14 amino acids. The germline V and J ends were trimmed by 0 bases and 7 bases, with 13 bases remaining between them. Germline loops: CDR1 SGHRS, CDR2 YFSETQ.

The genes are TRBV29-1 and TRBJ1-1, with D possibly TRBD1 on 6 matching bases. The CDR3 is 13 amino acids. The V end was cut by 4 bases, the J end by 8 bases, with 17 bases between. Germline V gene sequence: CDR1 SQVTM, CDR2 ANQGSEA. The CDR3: CSVVGIWGPEAFF. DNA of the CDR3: TGCAGCGTTGTCGGGATCTGGGGGCCAGAAGCTTTCTTT.

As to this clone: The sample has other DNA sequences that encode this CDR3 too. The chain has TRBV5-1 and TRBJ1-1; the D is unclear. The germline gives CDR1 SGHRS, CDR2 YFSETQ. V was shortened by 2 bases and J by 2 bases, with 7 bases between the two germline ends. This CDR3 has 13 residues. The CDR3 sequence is CASSFGGNTEAFF. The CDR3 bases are TGCGCCAGCAGCTTTGGAGGAAACACTGAAGCTTTCTTT.

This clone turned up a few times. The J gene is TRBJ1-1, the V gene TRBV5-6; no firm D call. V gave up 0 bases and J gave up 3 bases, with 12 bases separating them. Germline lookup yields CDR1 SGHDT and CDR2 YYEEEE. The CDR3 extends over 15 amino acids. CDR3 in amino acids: CASSLGEGGDTEAFF. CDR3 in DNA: TGTGCCAGCAGCTTGGGAGAGGGTGGGGACACTGAAGCTTTCTTT.

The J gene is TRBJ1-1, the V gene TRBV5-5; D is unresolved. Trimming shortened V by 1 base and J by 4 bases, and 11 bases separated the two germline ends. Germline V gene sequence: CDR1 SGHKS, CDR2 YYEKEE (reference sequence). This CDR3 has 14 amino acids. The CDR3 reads CASSLLPRPTEAFF. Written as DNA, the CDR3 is TGTGCCAGCAGCTTGCTCCCTCGTCCCACTGAAGCTTTCTTT.

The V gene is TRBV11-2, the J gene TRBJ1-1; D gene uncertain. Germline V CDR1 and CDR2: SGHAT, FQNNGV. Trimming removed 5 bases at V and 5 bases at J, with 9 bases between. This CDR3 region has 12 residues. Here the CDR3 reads CASSPGGTEAFF. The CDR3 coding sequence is TGTGCCAGCAGCCCAGGAGGAACTGAAGCTTTCTTT.

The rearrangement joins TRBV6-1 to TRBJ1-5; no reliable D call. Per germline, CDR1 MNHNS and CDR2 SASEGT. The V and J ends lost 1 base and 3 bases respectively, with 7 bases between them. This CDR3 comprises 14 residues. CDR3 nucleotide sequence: TGTGCCAGCAGTGAAGTAGCCTTCAATCAGCCCCAGCATTTT. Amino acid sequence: CASSEVAFNQPQHF.

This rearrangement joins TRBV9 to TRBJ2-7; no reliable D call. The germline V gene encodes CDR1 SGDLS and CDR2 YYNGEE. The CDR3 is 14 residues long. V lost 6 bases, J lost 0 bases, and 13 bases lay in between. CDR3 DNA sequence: TGTGCCAGCACACCCGGCTGGAGCTCCTACGAGCAGTACTTC. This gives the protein CASTPGWSSYEQYF.

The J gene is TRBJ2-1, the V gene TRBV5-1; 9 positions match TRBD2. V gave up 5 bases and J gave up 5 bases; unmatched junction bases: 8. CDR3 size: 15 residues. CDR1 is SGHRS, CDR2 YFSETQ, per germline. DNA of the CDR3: TGCGCCAGCAGTGCCACTAGCGGGCGGCACAATGAGCAGTTCTTC. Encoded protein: CASSATSGRHNEQFF.

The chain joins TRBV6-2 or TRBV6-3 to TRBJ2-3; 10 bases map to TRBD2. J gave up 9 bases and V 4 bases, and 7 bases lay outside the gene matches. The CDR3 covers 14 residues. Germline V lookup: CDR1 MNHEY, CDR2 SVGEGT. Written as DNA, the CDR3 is TGTGCCAGCAGTTTGGCGCTTAGCGGGGGGACGCAGTATTTT. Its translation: CASSLALSGGTQYF.

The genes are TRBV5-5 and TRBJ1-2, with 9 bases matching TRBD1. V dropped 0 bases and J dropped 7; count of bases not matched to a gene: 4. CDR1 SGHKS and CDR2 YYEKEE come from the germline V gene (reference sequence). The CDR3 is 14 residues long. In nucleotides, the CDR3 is TGTGCCAGCAGCTTGGAAATGACAGGGGGTGGCTACACCTTC. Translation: CASSLEMTGGGYTF. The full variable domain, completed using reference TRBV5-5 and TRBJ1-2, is DAGVTQSPTHLIKTRGQQVTLRCSPISGHKSVSWYQQVLGQGPQFIFQYYEKEERGRGNFPDRFSARQFPNYSSELNVNALLLGDSALYLCASSLEMTGGGYTFGSGTRLTVV.

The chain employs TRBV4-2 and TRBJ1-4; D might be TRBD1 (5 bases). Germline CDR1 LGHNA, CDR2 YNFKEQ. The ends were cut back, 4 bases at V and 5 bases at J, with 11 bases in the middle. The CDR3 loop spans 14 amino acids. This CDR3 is CASSPTEKNEKLFF. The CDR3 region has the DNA TGTGCCAGCAGCCCGACAGAGAAGAATGAAAAACTGTTTTTT.

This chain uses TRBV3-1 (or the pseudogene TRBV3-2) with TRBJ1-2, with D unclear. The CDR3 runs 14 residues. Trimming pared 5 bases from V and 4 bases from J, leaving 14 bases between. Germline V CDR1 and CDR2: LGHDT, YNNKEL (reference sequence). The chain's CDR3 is CASSGGGVGYGYTF. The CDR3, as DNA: TGTGCCAGCAGCGGTGGAGGTGTCGGCTATGGCTACACCTTC.

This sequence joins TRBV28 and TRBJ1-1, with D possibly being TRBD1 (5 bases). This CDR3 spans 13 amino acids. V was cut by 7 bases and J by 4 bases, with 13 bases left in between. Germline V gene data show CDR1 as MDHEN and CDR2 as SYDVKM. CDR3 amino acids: CASNRQLGTEAFF. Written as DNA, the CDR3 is TGTGCCAGCAACAGGCAATTAGGCACTGAAGCTTTCTTT.

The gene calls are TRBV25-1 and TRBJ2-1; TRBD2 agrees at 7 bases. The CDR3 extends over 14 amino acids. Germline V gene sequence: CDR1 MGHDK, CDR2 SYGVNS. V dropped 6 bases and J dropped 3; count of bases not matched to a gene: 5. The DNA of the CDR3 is TGTGCCAGCAGCTACGGGACTATCTACAATGAGCAGTTCTTC. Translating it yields CASSYGTIYNEQFF.